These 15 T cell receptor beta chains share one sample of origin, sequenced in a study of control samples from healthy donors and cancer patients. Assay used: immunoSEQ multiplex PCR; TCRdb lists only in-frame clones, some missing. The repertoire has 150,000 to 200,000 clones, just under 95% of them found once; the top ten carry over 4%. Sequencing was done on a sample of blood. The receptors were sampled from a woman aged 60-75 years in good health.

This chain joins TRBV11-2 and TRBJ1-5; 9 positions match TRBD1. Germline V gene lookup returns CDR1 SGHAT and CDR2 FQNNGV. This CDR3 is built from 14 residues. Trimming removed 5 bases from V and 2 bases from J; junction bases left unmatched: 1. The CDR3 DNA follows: TGTGCCAGCAGCCGGACAGGGGGCAATCAGCCCCAGCATTTT. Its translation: CASSRTGGNQPQHF. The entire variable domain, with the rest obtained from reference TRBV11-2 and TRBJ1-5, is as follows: EAGVAQSPRYKIIEKRQSVAFWCNPISGHATLYWYQQILGQGPKLLIQFQNNGVVDDSQLPKDRFSAERLKGVDSTLKIQPAKLEDSAVYLCASSRTGGNQPQHFGDGTRLSIL.

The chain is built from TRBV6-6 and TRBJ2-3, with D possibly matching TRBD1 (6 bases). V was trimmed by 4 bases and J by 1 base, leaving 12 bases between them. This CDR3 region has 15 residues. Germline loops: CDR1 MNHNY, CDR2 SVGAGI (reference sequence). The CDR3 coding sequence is TGTGCCAGCAGTTCAGGGGATGGGCGCACAGATACGCAGTATTTT. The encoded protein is CASSSGDGRTDTQYF.

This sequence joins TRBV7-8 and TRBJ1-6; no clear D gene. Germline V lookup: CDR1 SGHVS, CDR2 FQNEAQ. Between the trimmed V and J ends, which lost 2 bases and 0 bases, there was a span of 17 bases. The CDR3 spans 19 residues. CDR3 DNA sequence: TGTGCCAGCAGCTTATACTTGTCCTACGTAAGCTCCTATAATTCACCCCTCCACTTT. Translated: CASSLYLSYVSSYNSPLHF.

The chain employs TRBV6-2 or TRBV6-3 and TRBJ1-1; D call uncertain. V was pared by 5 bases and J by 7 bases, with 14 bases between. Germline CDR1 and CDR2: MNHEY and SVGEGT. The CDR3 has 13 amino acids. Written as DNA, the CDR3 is TGTGCCAGCAGTGCAGACTGGTATGGTGAAGCTTTCTTT. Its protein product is CASSADWYGEAFF.

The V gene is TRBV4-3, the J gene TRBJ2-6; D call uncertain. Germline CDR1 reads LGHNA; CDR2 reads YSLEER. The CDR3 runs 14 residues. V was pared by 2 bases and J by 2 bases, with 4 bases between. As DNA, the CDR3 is TGCGCCAGCAGCCAACTGACTGGGGCCAACGTCCTGACTTTC. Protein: CASSQLTGANVLTF.

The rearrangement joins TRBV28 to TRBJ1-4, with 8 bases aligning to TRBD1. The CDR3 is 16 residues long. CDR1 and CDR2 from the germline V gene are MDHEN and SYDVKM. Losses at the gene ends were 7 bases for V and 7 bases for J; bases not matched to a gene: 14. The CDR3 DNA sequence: TGTGCCAGCAAGCTACATTCGGACAGGGTCCCTGAAAAACTGTTTTTT. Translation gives CASKLHSDRVPEKLFF.

The CDR3 nucleotides read TGTGCCAGCAGCCCGCGGACAGTCTACGAGCAGTACTTC. Protein product: CASSPRTVYEQYF. The V gene is TRBV21-1, the J gene TRBJ2-7; the D call of TRBD1 is as the table states it, not checked on the DNA. TRBV21-1 is recorded as a pseudogene. CDR3 size: 13 residues.

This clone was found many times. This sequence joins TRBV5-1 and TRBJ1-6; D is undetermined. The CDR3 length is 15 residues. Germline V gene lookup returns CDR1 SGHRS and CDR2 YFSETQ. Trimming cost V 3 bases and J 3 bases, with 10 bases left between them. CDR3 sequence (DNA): TGCGCCAGCAGCTCCAGTGGGGACTATAATTCACCCCTCCACTTT. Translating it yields CASSSSGDYNSPLHF.

The CDR3 nucleotides are TGTGCCAGCAGTTACTTTCTGGGGGGCGGGCAGCCCCAGCATTTT. This gives the protein CASSYFLGGGQPQHF. The chain combines TRBV6-2 or TRBV6-3 with TRBJ1-5; weak D call: TRBD1 (6 bases). This CDR3 is 15 amino acids long. The germline CDR1 and CDR2 sequences are MNHEY and SVGEGT. V lost 1 base and J lost 7, with 14 bases in between.

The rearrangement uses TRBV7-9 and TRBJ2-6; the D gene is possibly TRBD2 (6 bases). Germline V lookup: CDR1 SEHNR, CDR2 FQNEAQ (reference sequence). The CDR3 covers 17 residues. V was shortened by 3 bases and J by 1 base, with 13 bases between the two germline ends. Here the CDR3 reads CASSFVGTASGANVLTF. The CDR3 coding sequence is TGTGCCAGCAGCTTTGTGGGGACTGCATCTGGGGCCAACGTCCTGACTTTC.

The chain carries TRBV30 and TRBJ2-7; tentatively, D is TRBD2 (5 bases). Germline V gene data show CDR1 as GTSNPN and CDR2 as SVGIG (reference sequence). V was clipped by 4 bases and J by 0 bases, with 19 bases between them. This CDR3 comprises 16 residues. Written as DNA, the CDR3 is TGTGCCTGGATGGCTTCGGTCGGGGAACCCTCCTACGAGCAGTACTTC. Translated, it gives CAWMASVGEPSYEQYF. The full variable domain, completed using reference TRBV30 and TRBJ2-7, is SQTIHQWPATLVQPVGSPLSLECTVEGTSNPNLYWYRQAAGRGLQLLFYSVGIGQISSEVPQNLSASRPQDRQFILSSKKLLLSDSGFYLCAWMASVGEPSYEQYFGPGTRLTVT.

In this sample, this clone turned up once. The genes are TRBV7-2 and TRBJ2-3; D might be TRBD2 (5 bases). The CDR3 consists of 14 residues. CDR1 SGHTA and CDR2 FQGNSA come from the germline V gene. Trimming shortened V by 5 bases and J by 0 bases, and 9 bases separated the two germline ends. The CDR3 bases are TGTGCCAGCAGCCTTACTAGAAGCACAGATACGCAGTATTTT. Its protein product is CASSLTRSTDTQYF.

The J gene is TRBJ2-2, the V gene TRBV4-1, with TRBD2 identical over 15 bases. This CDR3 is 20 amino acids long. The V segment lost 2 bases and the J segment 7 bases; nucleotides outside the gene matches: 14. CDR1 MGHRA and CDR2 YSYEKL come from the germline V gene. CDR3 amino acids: CASSQPPGLAGGVGSGELFF. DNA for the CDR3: TGCGCCAGCAGCCAACCTCCCGGACTAGCGGGGGGGGTAGGTAGCGGGGAGCTGTTTTTT.

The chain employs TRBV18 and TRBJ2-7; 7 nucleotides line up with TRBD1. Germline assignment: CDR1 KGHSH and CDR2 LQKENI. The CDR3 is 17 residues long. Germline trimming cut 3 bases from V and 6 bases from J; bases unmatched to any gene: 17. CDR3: CASSPWDSHSRWVEQYF. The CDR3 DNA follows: TGTGCCAGCTCACCCTGGGACAGCCACTCGCGGTGGGTCGAGCAGTACTTC.

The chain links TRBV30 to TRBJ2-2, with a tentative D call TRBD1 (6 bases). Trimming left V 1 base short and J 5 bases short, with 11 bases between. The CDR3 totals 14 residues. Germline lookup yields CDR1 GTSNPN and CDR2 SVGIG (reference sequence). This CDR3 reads CAWSATGYTGELFF. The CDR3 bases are TGTGCCTGGAGTGCCACAGGGTATACCGGGGAGCTGTTTTTT.